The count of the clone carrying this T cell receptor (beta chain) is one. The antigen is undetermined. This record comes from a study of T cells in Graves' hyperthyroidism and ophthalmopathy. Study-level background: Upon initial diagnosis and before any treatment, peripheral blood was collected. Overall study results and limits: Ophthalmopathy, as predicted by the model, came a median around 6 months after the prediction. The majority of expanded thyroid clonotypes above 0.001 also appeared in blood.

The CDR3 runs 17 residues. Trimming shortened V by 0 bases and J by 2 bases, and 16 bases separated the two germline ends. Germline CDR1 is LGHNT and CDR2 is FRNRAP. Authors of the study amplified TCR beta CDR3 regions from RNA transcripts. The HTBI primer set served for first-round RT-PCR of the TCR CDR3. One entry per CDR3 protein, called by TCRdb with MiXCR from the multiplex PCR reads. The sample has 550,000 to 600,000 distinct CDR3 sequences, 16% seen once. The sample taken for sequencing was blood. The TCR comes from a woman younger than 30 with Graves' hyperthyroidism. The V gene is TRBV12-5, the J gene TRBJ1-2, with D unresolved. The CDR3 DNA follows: TGTGCTAGTGGTTTGGTACAGAGACACATCGGGAACTATGGCTACACCTTC. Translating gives CASGLVQRHIGNYGYTF.